This TCR beta chain was retrieved from a study of T cells in Graves' hyperthyroidism and ophthalmopathy. Findings of the study overall: For ophthalmopathy, model prediction preceded onset by a median about 6 months.

Thyroid ultrasound and orbital computed tomography, with clinical symptoms and serum thyroxine and TRAb, informed diagnoses. Amplified regions were TCR beta CDR3 sequences from RNA transcripts. The TCR CDR3 was amplified in a first-round RT-PCR using the HTBI primer set. TCRdb re-analysed the multiplex PCR reads in MiXCR, keeping a single row per CDR3 protein. This table holds approximately 200,000 distinct CDR3 sequences, around 17% found once. Looked up from germline, CDR1 is MDHEN and CDR2 is SYDVKM. With 5 bases removed from V and 3 bases from J, the gap between germline ends came to 17 bases. This CDR3 has 15 residues. As concerns this clonotype: What it binds is unknown.

Sequencing used blood. This sequence joins TRBV28 and TRBJ2-7; possibly TRBD2 for D (6 bases). This TCR was recovered from a man aged 40-49 years with Graves' hyperthyroidism. CDR3 region: CASSILRAGGYEQYF. The CDR3 nucleotides are TGTGCCAGCAGTATACTACGCGCCGGGGGCTACGAGCAGTACTTC. The full variable domain, its missing parts supplied by reference TRBV28 and TRBJ2-7, is DVKVTQSSRYLVKRTGEKVFLECVQDMDHENMFWYRQDPGLGLRLIYFSYDVKMKEKGDIPEGYSVSREKKERFSLILESASTNQTSMYLCASSILRAGGYEQYFGPGTRLTVT.